The T cell receptor beta chain under discussion was sequenced for a study of blood T cell repertoires in COVID-19. Unmatched junction bases numbered 10, after V lost 4 bases and J lost 0 bases. The CDR3 is made up of 18 amino acids. This clone was recorded only once. How the authors handled the data: Amplification of reference gene primers was used by the study to estimate nucleated cell counts. Clones were read by immunoSEQ multiplex PCR, and TCRdb kept only the in-frame ones, dropping some. The DNA gave D and trimming, while V, J and clone size come from that table. Seen here are over 45,000 clones, around 90% observed once, and the top ten hold under 8.5%.

The chain employs TRBV5-3 and TRBJ2-6; 7 nucleotides agree with TRBD2. TRBV5-3 is placed among ORFs of uncertain function. The sequencing sample was made of peripheral blood. The receptor comes from a man aged 50 to 60 with active COVID-19. In nucleotides, the CDR3 is TGTGCCAGAAGCAATCCACCCCTAGCGGCCTCTGGGGCCAACGTCCTGACTTTC. Translating gives CARSNPPLAASGANVLTF.